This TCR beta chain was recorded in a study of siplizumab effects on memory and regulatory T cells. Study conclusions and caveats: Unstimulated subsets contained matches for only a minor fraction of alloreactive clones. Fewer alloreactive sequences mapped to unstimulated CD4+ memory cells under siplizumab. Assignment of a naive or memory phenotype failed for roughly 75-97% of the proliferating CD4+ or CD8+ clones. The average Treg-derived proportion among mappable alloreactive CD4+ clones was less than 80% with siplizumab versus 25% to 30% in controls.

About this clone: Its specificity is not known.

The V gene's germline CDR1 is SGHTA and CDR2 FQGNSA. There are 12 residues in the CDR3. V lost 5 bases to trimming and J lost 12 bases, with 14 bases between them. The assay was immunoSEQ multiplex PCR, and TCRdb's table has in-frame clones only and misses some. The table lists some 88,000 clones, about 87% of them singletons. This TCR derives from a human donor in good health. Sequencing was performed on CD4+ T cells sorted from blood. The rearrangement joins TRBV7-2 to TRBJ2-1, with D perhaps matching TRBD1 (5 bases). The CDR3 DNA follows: TGTGCCAGCAGCCAACCACAAGGGGTGCAGTTCTTC. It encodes CASSQPQGVQFF.